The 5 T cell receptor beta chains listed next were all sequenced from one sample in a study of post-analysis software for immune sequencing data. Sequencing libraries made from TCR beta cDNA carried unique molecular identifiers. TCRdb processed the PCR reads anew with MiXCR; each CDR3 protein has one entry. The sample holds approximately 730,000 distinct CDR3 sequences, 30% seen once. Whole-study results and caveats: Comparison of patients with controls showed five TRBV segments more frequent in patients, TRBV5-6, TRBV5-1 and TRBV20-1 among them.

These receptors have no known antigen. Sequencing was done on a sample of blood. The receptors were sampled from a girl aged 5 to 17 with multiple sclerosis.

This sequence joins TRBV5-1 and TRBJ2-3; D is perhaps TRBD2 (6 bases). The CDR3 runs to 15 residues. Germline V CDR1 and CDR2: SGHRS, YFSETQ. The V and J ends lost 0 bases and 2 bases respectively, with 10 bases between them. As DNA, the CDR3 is TGCGCCAGCAGCTTGGCCAGCGGGCACACAGATACGCAGTATTTT. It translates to CASSLASGHTDTQYF.

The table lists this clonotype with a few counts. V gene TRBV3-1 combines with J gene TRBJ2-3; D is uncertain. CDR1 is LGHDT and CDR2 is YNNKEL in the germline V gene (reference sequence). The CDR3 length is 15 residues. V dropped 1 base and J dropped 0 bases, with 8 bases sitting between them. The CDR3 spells CASSQGSASTDTQYF. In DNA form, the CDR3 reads TGTGCCAGCAGCCAAGGTAGTGCGAGCACAGATACGCAGTATTTT.

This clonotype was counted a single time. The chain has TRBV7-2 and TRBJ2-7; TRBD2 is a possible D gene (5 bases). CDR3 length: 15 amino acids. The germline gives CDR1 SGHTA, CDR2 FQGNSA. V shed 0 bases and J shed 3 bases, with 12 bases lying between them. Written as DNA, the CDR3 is TGTGCCAGCAGCTTAGCGCCCGGACTCAGCTACGAGCAGTACTTC. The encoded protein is CASSLAPGLSYEQYF.

The CDR3 DNA reads as TGTGCCAGCAGCACGGGGCCAGGGCAAAGTGGCTATGGCTACACCTTC. It yields the protein CASSTGPGQSGYGYTF. V and J are TRBV7-2 and TRBJ1-2, with D tentatively TRBD1 (5 bases). The germline V gene has CDR1 SGHTA and CDR2 FQGNSA. The CDR3 is made up of 16 amino acids. V was trimmed by 5 bases and J by 4 bases, leaving 20 bases between them.

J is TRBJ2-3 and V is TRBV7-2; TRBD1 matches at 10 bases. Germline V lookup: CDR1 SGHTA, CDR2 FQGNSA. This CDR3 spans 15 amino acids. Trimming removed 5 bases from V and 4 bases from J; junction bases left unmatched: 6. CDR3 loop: CASSGRQGAADTQYF. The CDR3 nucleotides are TGTGCCAGCAGCGGGCGACAGGGGGCCGCAGATACGCAGTATTTT.